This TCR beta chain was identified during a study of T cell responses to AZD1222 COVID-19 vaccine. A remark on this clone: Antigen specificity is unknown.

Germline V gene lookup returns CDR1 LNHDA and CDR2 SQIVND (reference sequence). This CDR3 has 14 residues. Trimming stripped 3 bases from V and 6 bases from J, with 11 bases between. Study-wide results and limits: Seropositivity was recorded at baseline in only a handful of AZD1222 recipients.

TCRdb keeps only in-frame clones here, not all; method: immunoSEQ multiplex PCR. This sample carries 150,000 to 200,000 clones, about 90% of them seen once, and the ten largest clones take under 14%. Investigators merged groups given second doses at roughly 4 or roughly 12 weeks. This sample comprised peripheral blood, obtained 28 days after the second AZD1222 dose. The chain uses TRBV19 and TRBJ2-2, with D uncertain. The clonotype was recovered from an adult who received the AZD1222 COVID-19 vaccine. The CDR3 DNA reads TGTGCCAGTAGTATTTATGGGGAAGCCGGGGAGCTGTTTTTT. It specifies CASSIYGEAGELFF.